A few counts support the clone carrying this T cell receptor beta chain. Its matching antigen is unknown. The CDR3 sequence is 13 residues long. V gave up 7 bases and J gave up 0 bases, with 13 bases separating them. From germline, CDR1 is GTSNPN and CDR2 SVGIG (reference sequence). This sample is part of a study of beta chain features in type 1 diabetes. In the study overall: Age, gender and cell yields were similar between patients and healthy donors.

Study-level points and caveats: Shorter TCRB CDR3s, moderately but significantly so, marked every one of the four CD4+ subsets in Type 1 diabetes patients.

Expressed TCRB transcripts were sequenced after all isolated RNA was converted to cDNA. Using immunoSEQ multiplex PCR, the repertoire was profiled, and TCRdb retains in-frame clones only, with some absent. The table shows about 340,000 clones, with 9.3% occurring only once. The chain is built from TRBV30 and TRBJ2-7, with D unclear. This sequence was found in a man aged 25-45 years with type 1 diabetes. The sample comprised central memory CD4+ T cells from blood. CDR3 sequence reads: CAFSITNSYEQYF. The CDR3 DNA reads as TGTGCCTTTAGTATTACCAACTCCTACGAGCAGTACTTC.